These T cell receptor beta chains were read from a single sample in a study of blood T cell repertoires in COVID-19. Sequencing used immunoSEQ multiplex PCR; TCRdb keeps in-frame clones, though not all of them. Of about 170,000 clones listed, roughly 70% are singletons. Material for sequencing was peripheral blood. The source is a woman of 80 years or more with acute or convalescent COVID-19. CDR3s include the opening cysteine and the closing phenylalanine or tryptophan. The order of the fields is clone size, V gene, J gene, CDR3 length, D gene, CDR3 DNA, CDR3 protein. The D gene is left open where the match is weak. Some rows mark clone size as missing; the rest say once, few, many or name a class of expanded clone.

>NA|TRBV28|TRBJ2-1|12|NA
TGTGCCAGCACTACGCTAGGGGGTGAGCAGTTCTTC
CASTTLGGEQFF
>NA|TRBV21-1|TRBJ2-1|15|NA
TGTGCCAGCAGCAAAGGGGCAGGTGCCTACAATGAGCAGTTCTTC
CASSKGAGAYNEQFF
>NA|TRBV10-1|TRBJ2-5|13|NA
TGCGCCAGCAGTGGACTTAGTATGGAGACCCAGTACTTC
CASSGLSMETQYF
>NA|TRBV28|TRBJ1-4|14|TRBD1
TGTGCCAGCAGTTTACAGGGGGCGCCTGAAAAACTGTTTTTT
CASSLQGAPEKLFF
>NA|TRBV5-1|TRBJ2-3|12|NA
TGCGCCAGCAGCTCTAGCACAGATACGCAGTATTTT
CASSSSTDTQYF
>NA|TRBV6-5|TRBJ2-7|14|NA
TGTGCCAGCAGGCCGGGACACCTCTCCTACGAGCAGTACTTC
CASRPGHLSYEQYF
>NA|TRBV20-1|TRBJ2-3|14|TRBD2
TGCAGTGCTAGTAGCGGGACCGCATCAGATACGCAGTATTTT
CSASSGTASDTQYF
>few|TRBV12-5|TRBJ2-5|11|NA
TGTGCTAGTGGTTCAGTAGAGACCCAGTACTTC
CASGSVETQYF
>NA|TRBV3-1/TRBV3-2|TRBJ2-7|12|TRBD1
TGTGCCAGCAGCCAACAACAGGGGCAGCAGTACTTC
CASSQQQGQQYF
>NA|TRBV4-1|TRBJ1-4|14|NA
TGCGCCAGCAGCCACCCCGCAACTAATGAAAAACTGTTTTTT
CASSHPATNEKLFF
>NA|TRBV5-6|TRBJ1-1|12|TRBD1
TGTGCCAGCAGCTTGGAAGGGGGCGAGGCTTTCTTT
CASSLEGGEAFF
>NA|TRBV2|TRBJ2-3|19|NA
TGTGCCAGCAGTAGAAATTTGATCCTAGCAACGGGTCACACAGATACGCAGTATTTT
CASSRNLILATGHTDTQYF
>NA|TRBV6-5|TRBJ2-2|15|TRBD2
TGTGCCAGCAGTTACTCGATCGGGGGGGCCGGGGAGCTGTTTTTT
CASSYSIGGAGELFF
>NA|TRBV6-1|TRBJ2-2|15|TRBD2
TGTGCCAGCAGTGAACTAGCGGGAGGGCCCGGGGAGCTGTTTTTT
CASSELAGGPGELFF
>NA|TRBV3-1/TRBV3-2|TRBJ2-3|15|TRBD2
TGTGCCAGCAGTCGTCTAGCGGGGAATGTGGATACGCAGTATTTT
CASSRLAGNVDTQYF
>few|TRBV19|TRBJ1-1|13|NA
TGTGCCAGTAGTATCGGAAGGGAGACTGAAGCTTTCTTT
CASSIGRETEAFF
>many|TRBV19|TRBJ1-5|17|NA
TGTGCCAGTAGTATAGGTATCTGGGGAGGGAGCAATCAGCCCCAGCATTTT
CASSIGIWGGSNQPQHF
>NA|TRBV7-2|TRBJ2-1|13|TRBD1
TGTGCCAGCAGCTTCGACAGGGGTGATGAGCAGTTCTTC
CASSFDRGDEQFF
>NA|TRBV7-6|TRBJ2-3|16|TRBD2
TGTGCCAGCAGCCGTAGCGGGTTCCTACGCACAGATACGCAGTATTTT
CASSRSGFLRTDTQYF
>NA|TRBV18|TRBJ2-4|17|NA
TGTGCCAGCTCACCACCGGAGGGTTTACGAGCCAAAAACATTCAGTACTTC
CASSPPEGLRAKNIQYF
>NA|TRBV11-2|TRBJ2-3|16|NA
TGTGCCAGCAGCTTATTTAACTACCCTAGCACAGATACGCAGTATTTT
CASSLFNYPSTDTQYF
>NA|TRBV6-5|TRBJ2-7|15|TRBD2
TGTGCCAGCAGGACCTTAGCGGGAGGGGCCTACGAGCAGTACTTC
CASRTLAGGAYEQYF
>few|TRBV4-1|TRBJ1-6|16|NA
TGCGCCAGCAGCCACCCCAAGAGGCAGGGTATTTCACCCCTCCACTTT
CASSHPKRQGISPLHF
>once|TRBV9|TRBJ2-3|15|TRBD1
TGTGCCAGCAGCGTAGATGCGACAGGGGCAGATACGCAGTATTTT
CASSVDATGADTQYF
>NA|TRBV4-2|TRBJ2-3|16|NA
TGTGCCAGCAGCCCCGGAGGTAGCGGAAGCACAGATACGCAGTATTTT
CASSPGGSGSTDTQYF
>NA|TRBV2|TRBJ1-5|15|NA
TGTGCCAGCAGTGGGGAACAGGGTCGAGTAAGGCCCCAGCATTTT
CASSGEQGRVRPQHF
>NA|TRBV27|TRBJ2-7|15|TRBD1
TGTGCCAGCAGTCCCCAATTACAGGGGGCATACGAGCAGTACTTC
CASSPQLQGAYEQYF
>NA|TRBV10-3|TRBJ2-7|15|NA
TGTGCCATCAGTTTAGGACAGAGAGCCAACTACGAGCAGTACTTC
CAISLGQRANYEQYF
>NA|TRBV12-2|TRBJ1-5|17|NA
TGTGCAAGTCGCTTAGATCGGCGACAGGAAGGAAATCAGCCCCAGCATTTT
CASRLDRRQEGNQPQHF
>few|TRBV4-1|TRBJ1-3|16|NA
TGCGCCAGCAGCCAAGATGTCAGGGGAGGGAGAAACACCATATATTTT
CASSQDVRGGRNTIYF
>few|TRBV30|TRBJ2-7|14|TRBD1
TGTGCCTGGAAGCGACAGGGGTCGGTCTACGAGCAGTACTTC
CAWKRQGSVYEQYF
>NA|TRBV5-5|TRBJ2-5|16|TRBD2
TGTGCCAGCAGCTTGGGGACTAGCGGAAACCAAGAGACCCAGTACTTC
CASSLGTSGNQETQYF
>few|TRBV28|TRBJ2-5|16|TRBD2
TGTGCCAGCACCGCTGTGGTAGCGGGAGTAAGAGAGACCCAGTACTTC
CASTAVVAGVRETQYF
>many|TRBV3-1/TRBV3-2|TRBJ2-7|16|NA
TGTGCCAGCAGCCAGTATGGGCAGACGACCTCCTACGAGCAGTACTTC
CASSQYGQTTSYEQYF
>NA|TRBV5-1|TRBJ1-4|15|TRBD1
TGCGCCAGCAGCTTTAGGACAGGGACAGGTGAAAAACTGTTTTTT
CASSFRTGTGEKLFF
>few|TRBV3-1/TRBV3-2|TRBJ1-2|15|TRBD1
TGTGCCAGCAGCCAAACGACAGGGGCAAACTATGGCTACACCTTC
CASSQTTGANYGYTF
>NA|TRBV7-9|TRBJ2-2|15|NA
TGTGCCAGCAGCTTAGGCAGGGAGAACACCGGGGAGCTGTTTTTT
CASSLGRENTGELFF
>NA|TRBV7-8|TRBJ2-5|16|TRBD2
TGTGCCAGCAGCCCGCAGACTAGCGGGGGTGGGGAGACCCAGTACTTC
CASSPQTSGGGETQYF
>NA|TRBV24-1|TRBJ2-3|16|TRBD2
TGTGCCACCAGCGGACTAGCGGGACGAAGAACAGATACGCAGTATTTT
CATSGLAGRRTDTQYF
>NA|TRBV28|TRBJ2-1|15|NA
TGTGCCAGCAGCGTTGCCGGGACATACTACAATGAGCAGTTCTTC
CASSVAGTYYNEQFF